Here is one T cell receptor (beta chain) with its context. These data originate in a study of T cell changes during pregnancy in multiple sclerosis. The method was immunoSEQ multiplex PCR; TCRdb's version includes in-frame clones alone and lacks a portion of them. The data contain approximately 90,000 clones, around 90% of them seen just once; the ten biggest clones take up approximately 0.97%. This clonotype was obtained from a female donor with multiple sclerosis, enrolled in a pregnancy study. Specimen: peripheral blood, collected before pregnancy.

CDR3 region: CASYSRTSGINEQFF. CDR3 DNA sequence: TGTGCCAGCTACTCTCGGACTAGCGGGATCAATGAGCAGTTCTTC. This sequence joins TRBV27 and TRBJ2-1; 12 nucleotides match TRBD2. Germline trimming cut 8 bases from V and 6 bases from J; bases unmatched to any gene: 8. Germline lookup yields CDR1 MNHEY and CDR2 SMNVEV (reference sequence). This CDR3 is built from 15 residues.